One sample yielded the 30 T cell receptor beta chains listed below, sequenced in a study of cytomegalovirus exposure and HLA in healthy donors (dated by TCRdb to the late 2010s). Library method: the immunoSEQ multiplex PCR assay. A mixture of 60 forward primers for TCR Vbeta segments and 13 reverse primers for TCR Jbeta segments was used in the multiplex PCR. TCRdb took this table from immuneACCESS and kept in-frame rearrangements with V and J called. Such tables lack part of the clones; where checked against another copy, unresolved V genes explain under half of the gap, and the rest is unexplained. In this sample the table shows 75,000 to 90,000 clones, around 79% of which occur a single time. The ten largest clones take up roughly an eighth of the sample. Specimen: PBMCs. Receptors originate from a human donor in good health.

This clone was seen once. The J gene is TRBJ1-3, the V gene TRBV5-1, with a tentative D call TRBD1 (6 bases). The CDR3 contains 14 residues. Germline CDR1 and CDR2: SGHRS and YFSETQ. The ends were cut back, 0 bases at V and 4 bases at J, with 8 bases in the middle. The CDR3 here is CASSLAGDGNTIYF. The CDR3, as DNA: TGCGCCAGCAGCTTGGCAGGGGACGGAAACACCATATATTTT.

The CDR3, as DNA: TGTGCCAGTAGTCTACTAGCAGGGGAGACCCAGTACTTC. Translation: CASSLLAGETQYF. The V call is TRBV19, the J call TRBJ2-5, with TRBD2 as a possible D gene (6 bases). This CDR3 has 13 residues. V was cut by 5 bases and J by 5 bases, with 12 bases left in between. CDR1 LNHDA and CDR2 SQIVND come from the germline V gene (reference sequence). The full variable domain, completed using reference TRBV19 and TRBJ2-5, is DGGITQSPKYLFRKEGQNVTLSCEQNLNHDAMYWYRQDPGQGLRLIYYSQIVNDFQKGDIAEGYSVSREKKESFPLTVTSAQKNPTAFYLCASSLLAGETQYFGPGTRLLVL.

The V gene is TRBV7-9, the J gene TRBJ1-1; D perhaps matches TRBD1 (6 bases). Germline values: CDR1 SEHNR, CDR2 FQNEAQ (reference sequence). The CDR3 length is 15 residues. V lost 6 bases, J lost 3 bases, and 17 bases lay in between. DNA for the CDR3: TGTGCCAGCAGTTATGGTACGGGGGGCCACACTGAAGCTTTCTTT. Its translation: CASSYGTGGHTEAFF.

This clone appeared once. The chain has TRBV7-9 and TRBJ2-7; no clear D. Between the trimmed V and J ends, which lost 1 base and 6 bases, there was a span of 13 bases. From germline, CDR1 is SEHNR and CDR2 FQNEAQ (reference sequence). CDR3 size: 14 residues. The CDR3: CASSLDSLLLEQYF. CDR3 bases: TGTGCCAGCAGCTTAGACAGTCTCCTTCTCGAGCAGTACTTC.

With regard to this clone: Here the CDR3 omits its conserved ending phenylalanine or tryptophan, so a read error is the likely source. CDR3 sequence: CASSLGDTEAFL. As DNA, the CDR3 is TGTGCCAGCAGCTTAGGTGACACTGAAGCTTTCCTT. This rearrangement joins TRBV5-6 to TRBJ1-1; D uncertain. Germline loops: CDR1 SGHDT, CDR2 YYEEEE. Deletions cut 2 bases from V and 3 bases from J, with 5 bases between. The CDR3 runs to 12 residues.

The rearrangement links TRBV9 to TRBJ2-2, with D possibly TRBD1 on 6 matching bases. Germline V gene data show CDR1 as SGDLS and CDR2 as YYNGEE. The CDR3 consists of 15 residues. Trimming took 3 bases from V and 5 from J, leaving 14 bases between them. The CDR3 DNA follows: TGTGCCAGCAGCGCCGCAGGGGCAAGAACCGGGGAGCTGTTTTTT. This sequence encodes CASSAAGARTGELFF.

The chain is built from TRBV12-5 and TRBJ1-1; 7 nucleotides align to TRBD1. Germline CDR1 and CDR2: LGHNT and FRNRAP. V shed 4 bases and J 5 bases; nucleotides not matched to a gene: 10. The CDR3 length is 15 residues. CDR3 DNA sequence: TGTGCTAGTGGTTCACCAAGGGGGCTCGGGACTGAAGCTTTCTTT. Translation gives CASGSPRGLGTEAFF. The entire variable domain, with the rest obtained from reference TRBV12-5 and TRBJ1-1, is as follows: DARVTQTPRHKVTEMGQEVTMRCQPILGHNTVFWYRQTMMQGLELLAYFRNRAPLDDSGMPKDRFSAEMPDATLATLKIQPSEPRDSAVYFCASGSPRGLGTEAFFGQGTRLTVV.

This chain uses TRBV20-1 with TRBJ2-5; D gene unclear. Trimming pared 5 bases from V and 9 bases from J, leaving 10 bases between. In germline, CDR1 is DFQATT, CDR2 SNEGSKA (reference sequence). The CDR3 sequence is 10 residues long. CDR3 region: CSAGPMAQYF. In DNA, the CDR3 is TGCAGTGCTGGCCCGATGGCCCAGTACTTC.

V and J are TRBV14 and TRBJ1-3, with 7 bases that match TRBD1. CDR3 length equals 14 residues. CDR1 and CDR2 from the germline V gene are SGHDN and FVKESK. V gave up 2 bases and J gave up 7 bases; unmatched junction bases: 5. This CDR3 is CASSQSTGFNTIYF. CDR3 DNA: TGTGCCAGCAGCCAATCGACAGGGTTCAACACCATATATTTT. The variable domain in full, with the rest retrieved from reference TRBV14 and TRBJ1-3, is EAGVTQFPSHSVIEKGQTVTLRCDPISGHDNLYWYRRVMGKEIKFLLHFVKESKQDESGMPNNRFLAERTGGTYSTLKVQPAELEDSGVYFCASSQSTGFNTIYFGEGSWLTVV.

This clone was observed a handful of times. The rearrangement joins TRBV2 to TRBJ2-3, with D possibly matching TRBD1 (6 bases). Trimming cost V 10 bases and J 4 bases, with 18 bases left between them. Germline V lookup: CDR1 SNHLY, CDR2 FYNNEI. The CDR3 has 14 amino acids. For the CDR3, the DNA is TGTGCCACCCCGATCTTGGACAGCGCAGATACGCAGTATTTT. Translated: CATPILDSADTQYF.

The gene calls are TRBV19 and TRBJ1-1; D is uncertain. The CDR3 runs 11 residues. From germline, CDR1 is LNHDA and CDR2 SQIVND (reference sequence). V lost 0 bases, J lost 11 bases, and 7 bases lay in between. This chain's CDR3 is CASSIDYTAFF. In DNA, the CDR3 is TGTGCCAGTAGTATAGATTACACGGCTTTCTTT. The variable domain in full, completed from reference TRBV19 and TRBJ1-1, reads DGGITQSPKYLFRKEGQNVTLSCEQNLNHDAMYWYRQDPGQGLRLIYYSQIVNDFQKGDIAEGYSVSREKKESFPLTVTSAQKNPTAFYLCASSIDYTAFFGQGTRLTVV.

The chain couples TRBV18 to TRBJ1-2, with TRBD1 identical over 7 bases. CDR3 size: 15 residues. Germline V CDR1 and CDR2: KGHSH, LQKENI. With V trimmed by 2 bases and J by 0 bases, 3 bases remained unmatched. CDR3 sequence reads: CASSPDREANYGYTF. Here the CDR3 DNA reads TGTGCCAGCTCACCAGACAGGGAGGCTAACTATGGCTACACCTTC.

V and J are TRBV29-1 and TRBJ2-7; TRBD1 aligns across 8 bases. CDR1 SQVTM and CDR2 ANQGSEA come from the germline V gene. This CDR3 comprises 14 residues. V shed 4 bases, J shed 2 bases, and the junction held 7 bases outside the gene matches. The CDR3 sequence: CSVAGDRGPYEQYF. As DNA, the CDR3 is TGCAGCGTTGCGGGTGACAGGGGCCCCTACGAGCAGTACTTC.

The CDR3 DNA reads as TGCGCCAGCAGCTTCCGGGACAGGGTCTACGAGCAGTACTTC. It yields the protein CASSFRDRVYEQYF. V and J are TRBV5-1 and TRBJ2-7; 9 nucleotides line up with TRBD1. Trimming at V came to 2 bases and at J to 3 bases, leaving 3 bases not matched to a gene. The CDR3 runs to 14 residues. Germline V gene sequence: CDR1 SGHRS, CDR2 YFSETQ. Filled out from reference TRBV5-1 and TRBJ2-7, the complete variable domain reads KAGVTQTPRYLIKTRGQQVTLSCSPISGHRSVSWYQQTPGQGLQFLFEYFSETQRNKGNFPGRFSGRQFSNSRSEMNVSTLELGDSALYLCASSFRDRVYEQYFGPGTRLTVT.

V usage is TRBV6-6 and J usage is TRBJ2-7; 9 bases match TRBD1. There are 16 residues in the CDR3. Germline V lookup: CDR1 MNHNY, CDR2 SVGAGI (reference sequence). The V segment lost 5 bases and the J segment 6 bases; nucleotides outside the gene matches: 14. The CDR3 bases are TGTGCCAGCAGTAAATCCCCGGGACAGGGTACGATCGAGCAGTACTTC. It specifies CASSKSPGQGTIEQYF.

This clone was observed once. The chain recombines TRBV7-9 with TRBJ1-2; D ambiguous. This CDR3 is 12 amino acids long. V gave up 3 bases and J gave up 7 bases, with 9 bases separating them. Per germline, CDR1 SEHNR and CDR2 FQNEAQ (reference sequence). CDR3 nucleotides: TGTGCCAGCAGCTTGAGGGCGGCTGGCTACACCTTC. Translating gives CASSLRAAGYTF.

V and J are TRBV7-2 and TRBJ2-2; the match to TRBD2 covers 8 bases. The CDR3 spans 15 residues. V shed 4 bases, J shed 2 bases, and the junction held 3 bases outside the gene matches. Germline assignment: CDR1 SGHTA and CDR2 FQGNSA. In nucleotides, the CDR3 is TGTGCCAGCAGCTCCGGGACTAGAAACACCGGGGAGCTGTTTTTT. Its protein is CASSSGTRNTGELFF.

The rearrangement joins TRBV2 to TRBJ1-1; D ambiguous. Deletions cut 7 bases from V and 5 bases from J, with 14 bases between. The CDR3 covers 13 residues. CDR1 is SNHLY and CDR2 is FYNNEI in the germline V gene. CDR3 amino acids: CASKSYSGTEAFF. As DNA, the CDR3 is TGTGCCAGCAAGTCTTACTCGGGGACTGAAGCTTTCTTT.

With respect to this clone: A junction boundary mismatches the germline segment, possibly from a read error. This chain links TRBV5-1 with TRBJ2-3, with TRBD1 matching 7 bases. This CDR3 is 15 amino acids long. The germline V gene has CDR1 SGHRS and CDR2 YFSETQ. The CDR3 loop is CAGSPSTGFTDTQYF. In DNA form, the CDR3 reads TGCGCCGGCAGCCCCTCGACAGGGTTCACAGATACGCAGTATTTT.

The chain's CDR3 is CASSQVQGNQPQHF. In DNA, the CDR3 is TGCGCCAGCAGCCAAGTTCAGGGTAATCAGCCCCAGCATTTT. This chain uses TRBV4-1 with TRBJ1-5, with D perhaps TRBD1 (5 bases). Trimming took off 1 base at V and 4 bases at J, with 8 bases between the two ends. This CDR3 has 14 amino acids. Germline V gene data show CDR1 as MGHRA and CDR2 as YSYEKL.

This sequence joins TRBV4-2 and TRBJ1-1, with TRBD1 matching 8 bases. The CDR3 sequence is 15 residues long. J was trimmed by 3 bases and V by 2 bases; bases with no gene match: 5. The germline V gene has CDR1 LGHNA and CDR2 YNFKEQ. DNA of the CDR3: TGTGCCAGCAGCCAAACTCAGGGGGCTCACACTGAAGCTTTCTTT. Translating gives CASSQTQGAHTEAFF.

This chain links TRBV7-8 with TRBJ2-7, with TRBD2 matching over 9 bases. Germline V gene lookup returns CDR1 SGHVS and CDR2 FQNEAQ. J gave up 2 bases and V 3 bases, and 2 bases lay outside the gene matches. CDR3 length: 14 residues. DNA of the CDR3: TGTGCCAGCAGCTTGACTAGCGGACCCTACGAGCAGTACTTC. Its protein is CASSLTSGPYEQYF.

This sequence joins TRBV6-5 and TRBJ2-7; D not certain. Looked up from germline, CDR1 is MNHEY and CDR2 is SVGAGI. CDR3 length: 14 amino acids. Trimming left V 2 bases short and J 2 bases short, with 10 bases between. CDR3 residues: CASSYDAVTYEQYF. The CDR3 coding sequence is TGTGCCAGCAGTTACGATGCGGTCACCTACGAGCAGTACTTC.

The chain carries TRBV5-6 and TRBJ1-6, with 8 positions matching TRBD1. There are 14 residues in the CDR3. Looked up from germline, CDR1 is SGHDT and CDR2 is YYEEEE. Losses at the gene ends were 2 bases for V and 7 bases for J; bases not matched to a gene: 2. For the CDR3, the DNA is TGTGCCAGCAGCTTCGGACAGGGAAATTCACCCCTCCACTTT. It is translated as CASSFGQGNSPLHF.

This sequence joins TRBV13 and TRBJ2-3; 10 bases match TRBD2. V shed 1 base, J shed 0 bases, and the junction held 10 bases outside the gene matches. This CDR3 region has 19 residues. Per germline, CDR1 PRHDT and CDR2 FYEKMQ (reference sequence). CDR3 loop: CASSLDRASGGDSTDTQYF. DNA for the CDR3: TGTGCCAGCAGCTTAGATCGGGCTAGCGGGGGCGATAGCACAGATACGCAGTATTTT. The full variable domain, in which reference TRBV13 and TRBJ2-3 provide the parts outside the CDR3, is AAGVIQSPRHLIKEKRETATLKCYPIPRHDTVYWYQQGPGQDPQFLISFYEKMQSDKGSIPDRFSAQQFSDYHSELNMSSLELGDSALYFCASSLDRASGGDSTDTQYFGPGTRLTVL.

The CDR3 bases are TGCGCCAGCACCACAGGGATAGAAGAGACCCAGTACTTC. Amino acids: CASTTGIEETQYF. The gene calls are TRBV5-1 and TRBJ2-5; D might be TRBD1 (6 bases). This CDR3 spans 13 amino acids. CDR1 is SGHRS, CDR2 YFSETQ, per germline. V gave up 6 bases and J gave up 3 bases, with 12 bases separating them.

CDR3 in amino acids: CASSKGVQGANTDTQYF. As DNA, the CDR3 is TGTGCCAGCAGCAAAGGGGTTCAGGGGGCGAACACAGATACGCAGTATTTT. This chain uses TRBV21-1 with TRBJ2-3; the DNA was not compared with TRBD1, the D call given in the table. TRBV21-1 is a pseudogene segment. This CDR3 has 17 residues.

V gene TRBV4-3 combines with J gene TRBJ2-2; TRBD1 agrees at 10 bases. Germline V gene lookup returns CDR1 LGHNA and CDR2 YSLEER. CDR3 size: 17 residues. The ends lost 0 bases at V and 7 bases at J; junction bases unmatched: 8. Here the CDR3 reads CASSQDSGQGIIGELFF. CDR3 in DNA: TGCGCCAGCAGCCAAGACTCGGGACAGGGGATAATCGGGGAGCTGTTTTTT.

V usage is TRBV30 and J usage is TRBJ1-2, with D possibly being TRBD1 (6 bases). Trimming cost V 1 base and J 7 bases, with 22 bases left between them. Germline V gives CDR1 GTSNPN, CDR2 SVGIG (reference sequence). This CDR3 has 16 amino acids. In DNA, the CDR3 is TGTGCCTGGAGTGCAGACGGAACCAGGGGCGCAGGTGGCTACACCTTC. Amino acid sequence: CAWSADGTRGAGGYTF.

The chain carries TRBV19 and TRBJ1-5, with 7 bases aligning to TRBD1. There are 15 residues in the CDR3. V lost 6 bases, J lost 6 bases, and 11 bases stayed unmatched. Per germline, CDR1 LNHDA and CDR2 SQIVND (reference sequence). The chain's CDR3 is CASSRLTGAGQPQHF. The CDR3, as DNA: TGTGCCAGTAGCCGATTAACAGGGGCAGGTCAGCCCCAGCATTTT.